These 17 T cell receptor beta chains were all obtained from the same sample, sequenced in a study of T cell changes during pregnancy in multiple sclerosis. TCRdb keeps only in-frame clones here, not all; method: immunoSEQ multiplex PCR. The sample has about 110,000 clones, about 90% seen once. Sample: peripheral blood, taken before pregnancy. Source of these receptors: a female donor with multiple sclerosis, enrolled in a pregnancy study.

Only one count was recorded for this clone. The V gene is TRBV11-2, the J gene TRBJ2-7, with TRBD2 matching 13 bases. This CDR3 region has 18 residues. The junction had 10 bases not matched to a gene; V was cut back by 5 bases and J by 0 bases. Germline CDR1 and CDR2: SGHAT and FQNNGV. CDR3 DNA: TGTGCCAGCAGCAACGGACTAGCGGGAGAGTCAGTCTCCTACGAGCAGTACTTC. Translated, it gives CASSNGLAGESVSYEQYF.

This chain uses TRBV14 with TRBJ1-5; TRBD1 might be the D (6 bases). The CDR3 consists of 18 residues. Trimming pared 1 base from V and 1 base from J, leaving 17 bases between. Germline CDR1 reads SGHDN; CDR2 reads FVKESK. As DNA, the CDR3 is TGTGCCAGCAGCCAAGTACCCACAACAGGGTTCAGCAATCAGCCCCAGCATTTT. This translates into CASSQVPTTGFSNQPQHF.

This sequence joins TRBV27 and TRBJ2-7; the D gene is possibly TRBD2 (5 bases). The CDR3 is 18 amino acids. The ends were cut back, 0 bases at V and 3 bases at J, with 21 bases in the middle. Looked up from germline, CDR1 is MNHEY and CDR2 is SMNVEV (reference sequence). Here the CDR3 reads CASSLSGGGPGSSYEQYF. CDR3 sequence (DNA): TGTGCCAGCAGTTTATCTGGAGGAGGACCGGGAAGCAGCTACGAGCAGTACTTC.

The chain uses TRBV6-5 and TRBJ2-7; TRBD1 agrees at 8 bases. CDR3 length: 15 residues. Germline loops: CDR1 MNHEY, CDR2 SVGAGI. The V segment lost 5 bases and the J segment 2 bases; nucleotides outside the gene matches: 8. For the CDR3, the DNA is TGTGCCAGCAGTGCCCAGGGGGCAGCCACCTACGAGCAGTACTTC. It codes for CASSAQGAATYEQYF.

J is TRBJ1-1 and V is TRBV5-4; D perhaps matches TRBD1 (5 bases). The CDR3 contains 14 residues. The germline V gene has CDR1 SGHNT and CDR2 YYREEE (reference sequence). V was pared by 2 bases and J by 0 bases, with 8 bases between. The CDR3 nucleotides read TGTGCCAGCAGCTTCGCAGGGTTGAACACTGAAGCTTTCTTT. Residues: CASSFAGLNTEAFF.

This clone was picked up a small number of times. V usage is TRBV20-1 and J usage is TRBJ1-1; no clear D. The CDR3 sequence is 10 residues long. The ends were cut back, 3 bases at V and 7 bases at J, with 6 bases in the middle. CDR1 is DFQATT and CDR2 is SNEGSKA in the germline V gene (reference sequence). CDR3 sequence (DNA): TGCAGTGCTAGCCAGATTGAAGCTTTCTTT. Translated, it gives CSASQIEAFF.

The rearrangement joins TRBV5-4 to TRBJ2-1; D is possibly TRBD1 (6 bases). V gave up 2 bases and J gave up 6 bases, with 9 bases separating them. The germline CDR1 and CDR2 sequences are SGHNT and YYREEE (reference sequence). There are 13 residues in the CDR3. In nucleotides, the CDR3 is TGTGCCAGCAGCTTTGGGACACTCAATGAGCAGTTCTTC. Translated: CASSFGTLNEQFF.

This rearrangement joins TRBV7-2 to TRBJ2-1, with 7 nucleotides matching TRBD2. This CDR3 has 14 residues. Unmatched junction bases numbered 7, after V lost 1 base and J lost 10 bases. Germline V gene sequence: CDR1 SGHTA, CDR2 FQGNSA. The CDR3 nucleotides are TGTGCCAGCAGCTTAGATCCGGGGGGTGGCGAGCAGTTCTTC. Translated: CASSLDPGGGEQFF.

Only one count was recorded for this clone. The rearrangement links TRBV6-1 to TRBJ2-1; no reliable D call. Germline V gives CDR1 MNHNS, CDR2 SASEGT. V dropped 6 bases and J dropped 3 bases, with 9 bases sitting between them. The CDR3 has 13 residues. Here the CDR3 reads CASSPRSYNEQFF. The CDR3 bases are TGTGCCAGCAGCCCTAGGAGCTACAATGAGCAGTTCTTC.

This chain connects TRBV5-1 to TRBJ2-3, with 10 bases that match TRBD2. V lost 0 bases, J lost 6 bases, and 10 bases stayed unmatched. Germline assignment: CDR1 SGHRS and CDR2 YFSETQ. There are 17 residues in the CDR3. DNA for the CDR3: TGCGCCAGCAGCTTGGACCCCTTAAAGCGGGAGGGGGATACGCAGTATTTT. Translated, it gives CASSLDPLKREGDTQYF. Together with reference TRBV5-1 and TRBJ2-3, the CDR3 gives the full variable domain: KAGVTQTPRYLIKTRGQQVTLSCSPISGHRSVSWYQQTPGQGLQFLFEYFSETQRNKGNFPGRFSGRQFSNSRSEMNVSTLELGDSALYLCASSLDPLKREGDTQYFGPGTRLTVL.

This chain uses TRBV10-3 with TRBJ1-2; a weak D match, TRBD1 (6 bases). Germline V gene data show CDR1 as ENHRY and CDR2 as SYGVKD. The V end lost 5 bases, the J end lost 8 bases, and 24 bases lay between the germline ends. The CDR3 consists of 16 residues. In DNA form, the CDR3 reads TGTGCCATCAGTAGGGAGGGGGTATCCCGATTCGGAGGCTACACCTTC. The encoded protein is CAISREGVSRFGGYTF.

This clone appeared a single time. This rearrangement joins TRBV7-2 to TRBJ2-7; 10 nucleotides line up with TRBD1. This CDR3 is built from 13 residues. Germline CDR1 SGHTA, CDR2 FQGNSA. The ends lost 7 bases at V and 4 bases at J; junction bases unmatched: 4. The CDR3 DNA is TGTGCCAGCACTAAGGACAGGGGGTACGAGCAGTACTTC. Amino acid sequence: CASTKDRGYEQYF.

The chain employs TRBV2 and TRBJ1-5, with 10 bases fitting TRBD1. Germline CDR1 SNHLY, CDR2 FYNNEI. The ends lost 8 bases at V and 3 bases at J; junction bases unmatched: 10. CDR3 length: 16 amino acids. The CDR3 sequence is CASGGQGRNYNQPQHF. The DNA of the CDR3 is TGTGCCAGCGGGGGACAGGGGCGAAATTACAATCAGCCCCAGCATTTT. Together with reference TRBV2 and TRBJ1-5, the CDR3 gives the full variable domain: EPEVTQTPSHQVTQMGQEVILRCVPISNHLYFYWYRQILGQKVEFLVSFYNNEISEKSEIFDDQFSVERPDGSNFTLKIRSTKLEDSAMYFCASGGQGRNYNQPQHFGDGTRLSIL.

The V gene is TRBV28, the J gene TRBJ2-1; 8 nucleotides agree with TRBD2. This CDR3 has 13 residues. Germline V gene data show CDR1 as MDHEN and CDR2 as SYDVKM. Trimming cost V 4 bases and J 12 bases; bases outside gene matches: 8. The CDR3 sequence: CASSSLFREGQFF. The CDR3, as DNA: TGTGCCAGCAGTTCCCTATTCCGGGAGGGGCAGTTCTTC.

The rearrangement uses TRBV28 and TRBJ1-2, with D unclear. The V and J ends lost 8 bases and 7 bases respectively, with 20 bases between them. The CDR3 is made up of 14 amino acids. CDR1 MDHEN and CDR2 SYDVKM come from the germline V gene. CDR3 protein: CASGSGLDSAGYTF. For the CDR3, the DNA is TGTGCCAGCGGTAGCGGTCTGGATTCGGCTGGCTACACCTTC.

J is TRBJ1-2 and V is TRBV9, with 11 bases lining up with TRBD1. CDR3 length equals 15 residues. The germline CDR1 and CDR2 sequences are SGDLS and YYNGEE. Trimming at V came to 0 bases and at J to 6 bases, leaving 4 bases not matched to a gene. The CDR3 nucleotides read TGTGCCAGCAGCGTAGCTCGGACAGGGGGCAATGGCTACACCTTC. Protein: CASSVARTGGNGYTF.

CDR3 loop: CASSRTGASTDTQYF. Written as DNA, the CDR3 is TGTGCCAGCAGCCGGACAGGGGCGAGCACAGATACGCAGTATTTT. V is TRBV9 and J is TRBJ2-3; TRBD1 agrees at 9 bases. The CDR3 runs to 15 residues. Germline CDR1 is SGDLS and CDR2 is YYNGEE. After removal of 4 bases from V and 0 bases from J, the junction contained 3 bases not matched to a gene.